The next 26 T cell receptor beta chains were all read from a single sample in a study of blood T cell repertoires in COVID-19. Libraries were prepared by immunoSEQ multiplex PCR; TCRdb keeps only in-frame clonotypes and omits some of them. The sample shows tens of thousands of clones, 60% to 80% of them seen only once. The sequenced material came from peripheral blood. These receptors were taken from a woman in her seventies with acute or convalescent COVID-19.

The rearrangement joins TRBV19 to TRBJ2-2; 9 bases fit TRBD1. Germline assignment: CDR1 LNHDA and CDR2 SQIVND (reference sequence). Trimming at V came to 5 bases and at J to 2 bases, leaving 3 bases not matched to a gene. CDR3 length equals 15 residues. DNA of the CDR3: TGTGCCAGTAGTCCACAGGGGGCAAACACCGGGGAGCTGTTTTTT. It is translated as CASSPQGANTGELFF.

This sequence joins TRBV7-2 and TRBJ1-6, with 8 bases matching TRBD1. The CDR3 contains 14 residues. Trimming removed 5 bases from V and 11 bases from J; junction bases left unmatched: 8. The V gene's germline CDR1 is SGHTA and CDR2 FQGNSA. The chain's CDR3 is CASSPTGGRAPLHF. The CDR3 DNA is TGTGCCAGCAGCCCCACAGGGGGAAGGGCACCCCTCCACTTT. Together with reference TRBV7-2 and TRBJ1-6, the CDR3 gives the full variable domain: GAGVSQSPSNKVTEKGKDVELRCDPISGHTALYWYRQSLGQGLEFLIYFQGNSAPDKSGLPSDRFSAERTGGSVSTLTIQRTQQEDSAVYLCASSPTGGRAPLHFGNGTRLTVT.

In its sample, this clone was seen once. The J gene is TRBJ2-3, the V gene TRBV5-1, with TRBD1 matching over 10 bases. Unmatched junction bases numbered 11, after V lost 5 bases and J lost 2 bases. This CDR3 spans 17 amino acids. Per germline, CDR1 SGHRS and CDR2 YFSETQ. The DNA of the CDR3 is TGCGCCAGCAGTGAGACAGGGGGCACGCGGTTCACAGATACGCAGTATTTT. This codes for CASSETGGTRFTDTQYF.

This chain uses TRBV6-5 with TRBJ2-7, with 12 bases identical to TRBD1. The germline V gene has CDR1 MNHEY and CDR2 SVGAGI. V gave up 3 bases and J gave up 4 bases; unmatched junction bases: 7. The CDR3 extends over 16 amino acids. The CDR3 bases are TGTGCCAGCAGTTATATCTGGGACAGGGGGCATTACGAGCAGTACTTC. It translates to CASSYIWDRGHYEQYF.

The CDR3: CASSYKGGNSPLHF. DNA for the CDR3: TGTGCCAGCAGTTACAAGGGAGGGAATTCACCCCTCCACTTT. The gene calls are TRBV6-5 and TRBJ1-6; D ambiguous. This CDR3 has 14 amino acids. Germline CDR1 MNHEY, CDR2 SVGAGI. The V and J ends lost 2 bases and 7 bases respectively, with 9 bases between them.

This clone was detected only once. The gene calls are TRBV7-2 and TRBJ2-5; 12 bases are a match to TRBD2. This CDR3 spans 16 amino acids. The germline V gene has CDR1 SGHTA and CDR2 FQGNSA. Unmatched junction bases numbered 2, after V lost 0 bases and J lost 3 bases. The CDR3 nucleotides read TGTGCCAGCAGCTTAGCCGCTAGCGGGGGGGAAGAGACCCAGTACTTC. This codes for CASSLAASGGEETQYF.

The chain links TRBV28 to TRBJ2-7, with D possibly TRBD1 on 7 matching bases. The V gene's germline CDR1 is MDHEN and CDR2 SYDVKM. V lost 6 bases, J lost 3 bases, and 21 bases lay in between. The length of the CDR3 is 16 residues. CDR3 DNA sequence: TGTGCCAGCAGCCGGTACCCAGGGGGGTCCCTCTACGAGCAGTACTTC. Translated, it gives CASSRYPGGSLYEQYF.

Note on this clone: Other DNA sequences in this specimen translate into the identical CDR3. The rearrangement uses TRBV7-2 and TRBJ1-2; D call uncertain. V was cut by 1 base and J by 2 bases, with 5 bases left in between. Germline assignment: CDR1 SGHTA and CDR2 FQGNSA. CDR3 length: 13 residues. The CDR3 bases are TGTGCCAGCAGCTTAGGGCAGAACTATGGCTACACCTTC. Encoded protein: CASSLGQNYGYTF.

CDR3 DNA sequence: TGTGCCCTTCCGGCAGGGGTCGATGAGCAGTTCTTC. Its protein is CALPAGVDEQFF. The chain joins TRBV7-9 to TRBJ2-1, with a weak D call TRBD1 (6 bases). The V and J ends lost 11 bases and 8 bases respectively, with 16 bases between them. CDR3 length equals 12 residues. The V gene's germline CDR1 is SEHNR and CDR2 FQNEAQ (reference sequence).

CDR3 DNA: TGTGCCAGCAGTTTACCGACTCGAAATACGCAGTATTTT. Amino acids: CASSLPTRNTQYF. This rearrangement joins TRBV27 to TRBJ2-3; D call uncertain. This CDR3 contains 13 residues. The germline V gene has CDR1 MNHEY and CDR2 SMNVEV (reference sequence). V dropped 2 bases and J dropped 7 bases, with 10 bases sitting between them.

The CDR3 nucleotides read TGTGCCAGCAGCTTAGTTGCAGGGGCCAATCAGCCCCAGCATTTT. Translated, it gives CASSLVAGANQPQHF. The chain uses TRBV11-2 and TRBJ1-5, with D maybe TRBD1 (6 bases). Germline V CDR1 and CDR2: SGHAT, FQNNGV. The V end lost 1 base, the J end lost 3 bases, and 10 bases lay between the germline ends. This CDR3 region has 15 residues.

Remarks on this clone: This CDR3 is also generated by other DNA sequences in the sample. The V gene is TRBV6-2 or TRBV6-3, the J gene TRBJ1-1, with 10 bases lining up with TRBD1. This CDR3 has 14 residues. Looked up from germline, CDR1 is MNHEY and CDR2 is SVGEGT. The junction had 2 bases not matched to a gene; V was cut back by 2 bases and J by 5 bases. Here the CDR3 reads CASSYLDRGTEAFF. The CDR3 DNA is TGTGCCAGCAGTTACCTGGACAGGGGGACTGAAGCTTTCTTT.

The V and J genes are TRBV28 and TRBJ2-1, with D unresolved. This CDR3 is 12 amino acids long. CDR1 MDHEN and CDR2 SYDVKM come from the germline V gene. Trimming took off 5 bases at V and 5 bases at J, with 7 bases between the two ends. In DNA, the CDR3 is TGTGCCAGCAGTCTTCTTGACAATGAGCAGTTCTTC. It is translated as CASSLLDNEQFF.

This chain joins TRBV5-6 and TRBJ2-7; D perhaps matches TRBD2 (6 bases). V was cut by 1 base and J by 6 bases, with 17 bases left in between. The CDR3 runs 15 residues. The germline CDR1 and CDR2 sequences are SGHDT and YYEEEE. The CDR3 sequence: CASSLFGRRGGEQYF. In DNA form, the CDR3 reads TGTGCCAGCAGCTTGTTCGGGAGACGGGGTGGCGAGCAGTACTTC.

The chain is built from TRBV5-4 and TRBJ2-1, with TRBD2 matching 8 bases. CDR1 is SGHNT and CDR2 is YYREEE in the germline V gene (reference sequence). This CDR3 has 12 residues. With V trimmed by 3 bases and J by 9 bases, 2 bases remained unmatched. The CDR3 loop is CASSSGLAEQFF. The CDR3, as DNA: TGTGCCAGCAGCTCCGGACTAGCTGAGCAGTTCTTC.

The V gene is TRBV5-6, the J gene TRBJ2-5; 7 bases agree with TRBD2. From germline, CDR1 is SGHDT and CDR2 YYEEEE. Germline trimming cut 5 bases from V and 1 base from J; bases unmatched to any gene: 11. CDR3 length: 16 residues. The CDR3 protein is CASSSTALARQETQYF. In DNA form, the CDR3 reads TGTGCCAGCAGTTCCACAGCACTAGCGCGCCAAGAGACCCAGTACTTC.

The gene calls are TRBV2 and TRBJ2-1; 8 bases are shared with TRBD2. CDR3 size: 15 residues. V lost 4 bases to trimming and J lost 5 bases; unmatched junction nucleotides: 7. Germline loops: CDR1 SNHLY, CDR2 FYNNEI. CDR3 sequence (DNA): TGTGCCAGCAGTGCAAGGGTGACTAGCGACAATGAGCAGTTCTTC. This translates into CASSARVTSDNEQFF.

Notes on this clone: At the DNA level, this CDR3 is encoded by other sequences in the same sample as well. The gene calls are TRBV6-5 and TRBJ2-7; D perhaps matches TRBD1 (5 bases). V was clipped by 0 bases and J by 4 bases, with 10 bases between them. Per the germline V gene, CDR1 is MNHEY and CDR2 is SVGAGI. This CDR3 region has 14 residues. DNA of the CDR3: TGTGCCAGCAGTTACTCGAGGCAGGGATACGAGCAGTACTTC. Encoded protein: CASSYSRQGYEQYF.

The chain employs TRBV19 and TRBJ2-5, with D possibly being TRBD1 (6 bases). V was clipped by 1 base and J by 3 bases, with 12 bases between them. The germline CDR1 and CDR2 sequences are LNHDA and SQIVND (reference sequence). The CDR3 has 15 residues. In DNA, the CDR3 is TGTGCCAGTAGTATAGGCAGGGGTAGGGAAGAGACCCAGTACTTC. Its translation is CASSIGRGREETQYF.

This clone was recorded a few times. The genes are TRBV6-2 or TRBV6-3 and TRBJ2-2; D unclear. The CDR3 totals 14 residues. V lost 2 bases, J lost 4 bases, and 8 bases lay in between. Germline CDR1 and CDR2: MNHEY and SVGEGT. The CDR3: CASSYEASTGELFF. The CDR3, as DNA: TGTGCCAGCAGTTACGAGGCATCCACCGGGGAGCTGTTTTTT.

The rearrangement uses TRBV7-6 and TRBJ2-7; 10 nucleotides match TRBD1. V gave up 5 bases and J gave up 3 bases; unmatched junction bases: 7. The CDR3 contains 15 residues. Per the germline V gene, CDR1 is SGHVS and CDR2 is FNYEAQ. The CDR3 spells CASSPGTGEVYEQYF. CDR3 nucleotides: TGTGCCAGCAGCCCCGGGACAGGGGAAGTCTACGAGCAGTACTTC.

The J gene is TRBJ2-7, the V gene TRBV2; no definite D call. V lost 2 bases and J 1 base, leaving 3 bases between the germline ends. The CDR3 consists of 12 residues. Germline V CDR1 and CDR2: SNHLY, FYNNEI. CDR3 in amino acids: CASSEQSYEQYF. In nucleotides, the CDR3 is TGTGCCAGCAGTGAACAGTCCTACGAGCAGTACTTC.

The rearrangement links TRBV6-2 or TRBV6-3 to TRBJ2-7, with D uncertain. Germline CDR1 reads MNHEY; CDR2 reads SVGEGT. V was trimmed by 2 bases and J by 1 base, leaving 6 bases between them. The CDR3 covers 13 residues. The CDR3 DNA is TGTGCCAGCAGTTACAGGAGATCCTACGAGCAGTACTTC. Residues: CASSYRRSYEQYF.

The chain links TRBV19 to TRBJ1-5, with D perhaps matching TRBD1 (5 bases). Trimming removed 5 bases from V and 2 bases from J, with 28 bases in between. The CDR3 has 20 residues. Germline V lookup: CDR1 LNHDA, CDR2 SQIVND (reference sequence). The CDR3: CASSPLGGGYSLARNQPQHF. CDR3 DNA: TGTGCCAGTAGTCCCCTCGGGGGGGGATACTCGCTGGCCCGCAATCAGCCCCAGCATTTT.

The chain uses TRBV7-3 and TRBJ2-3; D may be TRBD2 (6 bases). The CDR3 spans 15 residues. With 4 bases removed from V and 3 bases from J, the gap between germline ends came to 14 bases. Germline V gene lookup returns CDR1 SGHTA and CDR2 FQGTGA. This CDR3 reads CASSSVGTATDTQYF. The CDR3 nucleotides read TGTGCCAGCAGCTCCGTCGGGACTGCGACAGATACGCAGTATTTT.

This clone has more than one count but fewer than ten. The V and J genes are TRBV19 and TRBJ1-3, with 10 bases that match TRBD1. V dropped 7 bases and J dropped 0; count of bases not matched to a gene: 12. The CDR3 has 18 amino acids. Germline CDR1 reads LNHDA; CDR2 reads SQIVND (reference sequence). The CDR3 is CASTAFGGQGLSGNTIYF. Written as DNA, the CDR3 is TGTGCCAGTACAGCTTTCGGGGGACAGGGGCTCTCTGGAAACACCATATATTTT.